This T cell receptor beta chain is from a study of cytomegalovirus exposure and HLA in healthy donors. Whole-study findings and limits: Later analysis suggested most CMV-associated TCR beta chains were HLA-restricted. The investigators catalogued 180 or so TCR beta chains as cytomegalovirus-associated.

The CDR3 consists of 14 residues. V dropped 0 bases and J dropped 10 bases, with 14 bases sitting between them. The germline gives CDR1 SGHRS, CDR2 YFSETQ. Use of 60 Vbeta and 13 Jbeta primers characterized the PCR. Authors' processing steps: Later analysis identified approximately 80 million unique TCR beta chains, about 10 million shared. This table comes from immunoSEQ multiplex PCR, and its TCRdb copy is limited to in-frame clones, with some not included. The V and J calls and clone size are taken from that table; D and trimming were inferred from the DNA. The profile shows 120,000 or so clones, around three quarters of them singletons. Details on this clone: The antigen is unknown.

The sequence came from a woman aged 40 to 49 in good health and CMV-seronegative. Input material: PBMCs. The chain is built from TRBV5-1 and TRBJ1-3; D gene ambiguous. The CDR3 here is CASSLEARAGTIYF. CDR3 DNA sequence: TGCGCCAGCAGCTTGGAGGCCCGGGCGGGGACCATATATTTT.